The 3 T cell receptor beta chains in this list originate from one sample, sequenced in a study of identical twins. One entry per CDR3 protein results from TCRdb running MiXCR on the 5' RACE reads. The sample consists of around 480,000 distinct CDR3 sequences, 14% of them appearing once. The same specimen was also included in a second study, on yellow fever vaccine responses in identical twins.

The material sequenced was CD4+ T cells sorted from blood. These receptors were taken from a woman younger than 30 in good health.

This chain links TRBV14 with TRBJ2-1, with 11 bases that match TRBD1. CDR3 length equals 15 residues. Germline CDR1 is SGHDN and CDR2 is FVKESK. With 2 bases clipped from V and 6 bases from J, the junction kept 3 bases outside the gene matches. For the CDR3, the DNA is TGTGCCAGCAGCCAACCGGGACAGGGGGTCAATGAGCAGTTCTTC. This translates into CASSQPGQGVNEQFF. The complete variable domain, with remaining parts taken from reference TRBV14 and TRBJ2-1, reads EAGVTQFPSHSVIEKGQTVTLRCDPISGHDNLYWYRRVMGKEIKFLLHFVKESKQDESGMPNNRFLAERTGGTYSTLKVQPAELEDSGVYFCASSQPGQGVNEQFFGPGTRLTVL.

At least ten counts were recorded for this clonotype. A read error may account for a junction end that differs from germline. The gene calls are TRBV25-1 and TRBJ2-7, with TRBD2 matching 9 bases. This CDR3 region has 15 residues. The germline CDR1 and CDR2 sequences are MGHDK and SYGVNS. The CDR3 DNA is TGTGCCAGCAGCCGTCCCGGTAGTAGCGGGAGCTCGGTTGTGTTC. Residues: CASSRPGSSGSSVVF.

This clonotype has more than one count but fewer than ten. The rearrangement joins TRBV3-1 to TRBJ2-7, with D perhaps assigned TRBD1 or TRBD2 (5 bases each). This CDR3 comprises 14 residues. Per the germline V gene, CDR1 is LGHDT and CDR2 is YNNKEL (reference sequence). The V end lost 0 bases, the J end lost 4 bases, and 10 bases lay between the germline ends. This CDR3 reads CASSQDGGVYEQYF. The CDR3 DNA reads as TGTGCCAGCAGCCAAGATGGGGGAGTGTACGAGCAGTACTTC.